The clone carrying this TCR beta chain came up many times. Authors of the study amplified TCR beta CDR3 regions from RNA transcripts. The HTBI primer set served for first-round RT-PCR of the TCR CDR3. TCRdb re-called the multiplex PCR reads through MiXCR, storing one row per CDR3 protein. Here the sample spans some 250,000 distinct CDR3 sequences, more than 14% being singletons. Participants, patients aged 18 to 65, had newly diagnosed hyperthyroidism with a duration under 2 months. Sampled blood dates from first hyperthyroidism diagnosis, and it precedes any ophthalmopathy symptoms. The data were obtained in a study of T cells in Graves' hyperthyroidism and ophthalmopathy. From germline, CDR1 is GTSNPN and CDR2 SVGIG (reference sequence). V was pared by 5 bases and J by 4 bases, with 10 bases of the junction left unmatched. The CDR3 consists of 15 residues.

The source is a woman aged 40 to 55 with Graves' hyperthyroidism that later progressed to Graves' ophthalmopathy. Sequencing was done on a sample of blood. The genes are TRBV30 and TRBJ2-1, with 8 nucleotides matching TRBD2. This CDR3 reads CAWSLIAGPYNEQFF. The CDR3 DNA sequence: TGTGCCTGGTCCCTCATAGCGGGACCATACAATGAGCAGTTCTTC.